This TCR beta chain was captured by sequencing in a study of T cell repertoires in aging, cancer and after chemotherapy. At the level of the study: Six age groups, ranging from 30 or younger to 70 or older, included the donors. Pre- and post-chemotherapy samples were paired from chronic lymphocytic leukemia patients treated with fludarabine- or bendamustine-based regimens. Study observations and caveats: Age-matched healthy donors had significantly more diverse, less clonal blood TCR repertoires than untreated cancer patients. Rebound thymic output was suggested by rising median generation probability during chemotherapy in each cancer cohort.

To note about this clonotype: The antigen is undetermined.

TRB rearrangements spanning V, D and J were amplified using mixed TRB-A/B primers. TCRdb re-called the multiplex PCR reads through MiXCR, storing one row per CDR3 protein. The sample has approximately 6,600 distinct CDR3 sequences, roughly 29% seen once. The V segment lost 5 bases and the J segment 8 bases; nucleotides outside the gene matches: 7. The CDR3 loop spans 13 amino acids. The V gene's germline CDR1 is KGHDR and CDR2 SFDVKD. The template was genomic DNA from peripheral blood, not RNA. V gene TRBV24-1 combines with J gene TRBJ1-1; 7 bases fit TRBD1. Sequenced material: blood. The sequence derives from a human donor with a blood cancer. The donor label of this sample is uncertain. The CDR3 region is CATSGGPGQEAFF. Here the CDR3 DNA reads TGTGCCACCAGTGGCGGCCCGGGACAGGAAGCTTTCTTT.